These 8 T cell receptor beta chains came from one sample sequenced in a study of T cells in Graves' hyperthyroidism and ophthalmopathy. Researchers took RNA transcripts and amplified the TCR beta CDR3 regions from them. TCR CDR3 regions were first amplified by RT-PCR with HTBI primers. TCRdb ran MiXCR on the multiplex PCR reads and lists one entry per CDR3 protein. Among about 420,000 distinct CDR3 sequences listed, roughly 13% were seen once. Sequenced input: blood. All receptors come from a woman under 30 with Graves' hyperthyroidism.

This clonotype was seen repeatedly, ten times or more. This chain joins TRBV10-1 and TRBJ2-1, with 9 bases identical to TRBD2. The CDR3 has 17 residues. Germline CDR1 WNHNN, CDR2 SYGVQD (reference sequence). V shed 6 bases, J shed 4 bases, and the junction held 13 bases outside the gene matches. The CDR3 DNA follows: TGCGCCAGCAGCCAAGGGGGGAGACTAGCGGCTTACAATGAGCAGTTCTTC. Encoded protein: CASSQGGRLAAYNEQFF.

This clonotype was seen at least ten times. The rearrangement uses TRBV6-2 or TRBV6-3 and TRBJ2-1; TRBD2 agrees at 7 bases. CDR1 is MNHEY and CDR2 is SVGEGT in the germline V gene. The CDR3 loop spans 14 amino acids. V was pared by 5 bases and J by 2 bases, with 3 bases of the junction left unmatched. The CDR3 is CASSIAGTYNEQFF. The CDR3 DNA sequence: TGTGCCAGCAGTATAGCGGGCACCTACAATGAGCAGTTCTTC.

The sample holds many counts of this clonotype. The V call is TRBV29-1, the J call TRBJ2-1; TRBD2 matches 13 bases. The CDR3 contains 14 residues. The germline gives CDR1 SQVTM, CDR2 ANQGSEA. Losses at the gene ends were 4 bases for V and 7 bases for J; bases not matched to a gene: 4. CDR3 protein: CSVGGLAGPNEQFF. Written as DNA, the CDR3 is TGCAGCGTTGGGGGACTAGCGGGACCGAATGAGCAGTTCTTC.

This clonotype was counted between two and nine times. The chain joins TRBV5-1 to TRBJ1-2; TRBD1 matches 7 bases. Germline values: CDR1 SGHRS, CDR2 YFSETQ. This CDR3 comprises 15 residues. The J segment lost 4 bases and the V segment lost 0 bases, leaving 6 bases of the junction unmatched. The CDR3 region is CASSLGTGRPYGYTF. The CDR3 DNA follows: TGCGCCAGCAGCTTGGGGACAGGTCGCCCCTATGGCTACACCTTC.

The chain carries TRBV9 and TRBJ2-1; 15 positions agree with TRBD2. V was clipped by 4 bases and J by 9 bases; unmatched bases: 8. The CDR3 is 16 amino acids. CDR1 and CDR2 (germline): SGDLS, YYNGEE. The CDR3 spells CASSPRGTSGGREQFF. DNA of the CDR3: TGTGCCAGCAGCCCCCGGGGGACTAGCGGGGGGCGTGAGCAGTTCTTC.

Ten or more counts support this clonotype. J is TRBJ2-7 and V is TRBV12-3 or TRBV12-4; a weak D match, TRBD2 (6 bases). CDR3 length equals 11 residues. The V gene lost 3 bases and the J gene lost 6 bases, with 6 bases spanning the gap. The CDR3 is CASSFGGEQYF. The CDR3 DNA is TGTGCCAGCAGTTTCGGGGGCGAGCAGTACTTC.

This chain links TRBV5-1 with TRBJ1-1; D is unresolved. There are 15 residues in the CDR3. The V end lost 0 bases, the J end lost 5 bases, and 14 bases lay between the germline ends. CDR1 is SGHRS, CDR2 YFSETQ, per germline. The CDR3 is CASSLAGASRTEAFF. In DNA, the CDR3 is TGCGCCAGCAGCTTGGCCGGAGCTTCTCGGACTGAAGCTTTCTTT.

This clonotype was detected a few times. The chain is built from TRBV6-1 and TRBJ1-4, with a weak D call TRBD1 (5 bases). The germline V and J ends were trimmed by 4 bases and 5 bases, with 11 bases remaining between them. CDR3 length: 14 amino acids. The V gene's germline CDR1 is MNHNS and CDR2 SASEGT. The CDR3 DNA reads as TGTGCCAGCAGTGGGGGCCAGAGAAATGAAAAACTGTTTTTT. This encodes CASSGGQRNEKLFF.